This TCR beta chain was recovered during a study of cytomegalovirus exposure and HLA in healthy donors. Study-level information: Among the approximately 400 donors who were genotyped, 81% fell in the genetic ancestry cluster that is associated with self-reported Caucasian donors.

A multiplex PCR was run with 60 Vbeta primers and 13 Jbeta primers. Assay used: immunoSEQ multiplex PCR; TCRdb lists only in-frame clones, some missing. The sample yields more than 120,000 clones, around 75% seen once. In the case of this clone: Its target is unknown.

Study-level findings and limits: Across HLA loci, a later analysis found differing TCR association rates, with DRB1 most and HLA-C fewest. The majority of CMV-associated TCR beta chains were reported as apparently HLA-restricted in a later analysis. The likely origin of a cluster of highly shared sequence variants was a sequencing artifact.

Germline V gene data show CDR1 as MRHNA and CDR2 as SNTAGT. The CDR3 spans 17 residues. Trimming cost V 0 bases and J 1 base; bases outside gene matches: 7. The origin of this receptor is a woman in her 30s in good health and CMV-seronegative. Sequencing was performed on PBMCs. The rearrangement joins TRBV6-4 to TRBJ1-1; TRBD1 agrees at 8 bases. This CDR3 is CASSDSETGAKNTEAFF. The DNA of the CDR3 is TGTGCCAGCAGTGACTCCGAGACAGGGGCGAAGAACACTGAAGCTTTCTTT.